The rows below give T cell receptor beta chains drawn from one sample of a study of T cell responses to AZD1222 COVID-19 vaccine. Libraries were prepared by immunoSEQ multiplex PCR; TCRdb keeps only in-frame clonotypes and omits some of them. Here the sample spans approximately 150,000 clones, 75% to 95% being singletons. The sequenced sample was peripheral blood, obtained 28 days after the second AZD1222 dose. The source of these receptors is an adult who received the AZD1222 COVID-19 vaccine. Each CDR3 is given with its conserved first and last residue. A D gene is named only where the DNA matches it firmly. Only some rows state a clone size, as once, few, many or a class for expanded clones.

clone size,J gene,D gene,V gene,CDR3 protein,CDR3 DNA
NA,TRBJ2-1,TRBD2,TRBV10-3,CAISDASGGPNEQFF,TGTGCCATCAGTGACGCTAGCGGGGGGCCCAATGAGCAGTTCTTC
NA,TRBJ1-5,TRBD1,TRBV19,CASSRQGDQPQHF,TGTGCCAGTAGCCGACAGGGGGATCAGCCCCAGCATTTT
NA,TRBJ2-1,TRBD2,TRBV9,CASSVGLAGGNEQFF,TGTGCCAGCAGCGTAGGGCTAGCGGGGGGCAATGAGCAGTTCTTC
NA,TRBJ1-1,TRBD1,TRBV5-6,CASSWGGGTGVRKAFF,TGTGCCAGCAGCTGGGGAGGGGGAACAGGGGTCAGGAAAGCTTTCTTT
NA,TRBJ1-2,NA,TRBV2,CASSDLGGYTF,TGTGCCAGCAGTGATTTGGGTGGCTACACCTTC
NA,TRBJ1-6,NA,TRBV7-9,CASSYPDRALHF,TGTGCCAGCAGCTACCCGGACCGGGCCCTCCACTTT
once,TRBJ1-5,NA,TRBV12-3/TRBV12-4,CASSFTRDQPQHF,TGTGCCAGCAGTTTTACGAGGGATCAGCCCCAGCATTTT
NA,TRBJ2-3,NA,TRBV6-1,CASSEDLWGGAEDTQYF,TGTGCCAGCAGTGAAGACCTCTGGGGGGGGGCTGAAGATACGCAGTATTTT
NA,TRBJ1-2,NA,TRBV7-2,CASSSDWNYGYTF,TGTGCCAGCAGCTCCGACTGGAACTATGGCTACACCTTC
NA,TRBJ2-3,NA,TRBV27,CASSFGYRTDTQYF,TGTGCCAGCAGTTTCGGCTACCGCACAGATACGCAGTATTTT
NA,TRBJ2-3,TRBD2,TRBV19,CASSTRLAGNTDTQYF,TGTGCCAGTAGTACCAGACTAGCGGGAAACACAGATACGCAGTATTTT
NA,TRBJ1-1,TRBD1,TRBV11-2,CASSFTGQGGEAFF,TGTGCCAGCAGCTTTACCGGACAGGGGGGTGAAGCTTTCTTT
once,TRBJ2-5,TRBD2,TRBV5-4,CASSSRLAGGGETQYF,TGTGCCAGCAGTAGTCGGCTAGCGGGAGGCGGGGAGACCCAGTACTTC
NA,TRBJ2-5,NA,TRBV21-1,CASSKEGRETQYF,TGTGCCAGCAGCAAAGAAGGGCGAGAGACCCAGTACTTC
NA,TRBJ1-2,TRBD1,TRBV6-5,CASSYTKPGGSYGYTF,TGTGCCAGCAGTTACACGAAACCAGGGGGCTCCTATGGCTACACCTTC
once,TRBJ2-5,TRBD1,TRBV7-2,CASSWSGGAETQYF,TGTGCCAGCAGCTGGTCAGGGGGCGCGGAGACCCAGTACTTC
NA,TRBJ2-5,TRBD1,TRBV5-1,CASSSLRQGAIETQYF,TGCGCCAGCAGCTCCCTTCGACAGGGGGCTATAGAGACCCAGTACTTC
NA,TRBJ1-6,TRBD1,TRBV19,CASRRDRQDSPLHF,TGTGCCAGTAGGCGGGACAGGCAAGATTCACCCCTCCACTTT
NA,TRBJ1-2,NA,TRBV24-1,CATSDTGRYGYTF,TGTGCCACCAGTGACACGGGACGGTATGGCTACACCTTC
NA,TRBJ2-3,NA,TRBV5-4,CASSLVADTQYF,TGTGCCAGCAGCTTGGTAGCAGATACGCAGTATTTT
few,TRBJ1-2,NA,TRBV30,CAWSVQGFYGYTF,TGTGCCTGGAGTGTACAAGGGTTCTATGGCTACACCTTC
once,TRBJ1-4,NA,TRBV5-8,CASSPSGIELFF,TGTGCCAGCAGCCCCAGCGGGATTGAGCTGTTTTTT
NA,TRBJ2-4,NA,TRBV5-6,CASSPTGAKNIQYF,TGTGCCAGCAGCCCAACAGGGGCCAAAAACATTCAGTACTTC
once,TRBJ1-2,TRBD1,TRBV7-9,CASSPQGGRGGYTF,TGTGCCAGCAGCCCTCAGGGGGGAAGGGGAGGCTACACCTTC
once,TRBJ2-1,TRBD2,TRBV11-2,CASSVPGLAGYNEQFF,TGTGCCAGCAGCGTACCGGGACTAGCGGGATACAATGAGCAGTTCTTC
NA,TRBJ2-3,NA,TRBV7-3,CASSFKGLGTDTQYF,TGTGCCAGCAGCTTCAAAGGGCTTGGGACAGATACGCAGTATTTT
NA,TRBJ1-6,NA,TRBV5-1,CASSTPGLTSPLHF,TGCGCCAGCAGCACACCGGGTCTAACATCACCCCTCCACTTT
NA,TRBJ1-5,NA,TRBV7-9,CASTKGGLNQPQHF,TGTGCCAGCACCAAAGGGGGATTGAATCAGCCCCAGCATTTT
NA,TRBJ1-2,TRBD1,TRBV3-1/TRBV3-2,CASSPEVGQGVIGYTF,TGTGCCAGCAGCCCGGAAGTGGGACAGGGGGTAATCGGCTACACCTTC
NA,TRBJ1-1,NA,TRBV15,CATSRDGVGRRAFF,TGTGCCACCAGCAGAGATGGTGTGGGGCGGCGAGCTTTCTTT
NA,TRBJ2-1,NA,TRBV2,CASRAYNEQFF,TGTGCCAGCAGGGCCTACAATGAGCAGTTCTTC
NA,TRBJ1-2,NA,TRBV3-1/TRBV3-2,CASSQEAGGYGYTF,TGTGCCAGCAGCCAAGAGGCCGGCGGCTATGGCTACACCTTC
NA,TRBJ2-3,NA,TRBV10-3,CAISEGAATDTQYF,TGTGCCATCTCGGAGGGGGCAGCCACAGATACGCAGTATTTT
NA,TRBJ2-2,NA,TRBV7-3,CASSLGQQNTGQLFF,TGTGCCAGCAGCTTAGGACAGCAGAACACCGGGCAGCTGTTTTTT
NA,TRBJ1-2,TRBD1,TRBV18,CASSSGTAPNYGYTF,TGTGCCAGCTCATCCGGGACAGCTCCTAACTATGGCTACACCTTC
NA,TRBJ1-3,NA,TRBV5-6,CASSFWVSGNTIYF,TGTGCCAGCAGCTTCTGGGTCTCTGGAAACACCATATATTTT
NA,TRBJ2-1,NA,TRBV24-1,CATSDISDEQFF,TGTGCCACCAGTGATATTAGCGATGAGCAGTTCTTC
NA,TRBJ1-1,NA,TRBV5-6,CASSLGVGYTEAFF,TGTGCCAGCAGCTTGGGGGTGGGGTACACTGAAGCTTTCTTT
few,TRBJ2-5,NA,TRBV30,CAWSQLKTQYF,TGTGCCTGGAGCCAGTTAAAGACCCAGTACTTC
NA,TRBJ2-5,NA,TRBV15,CATSRDGPWTGRGETQYF,TGTGCCACCAGCAGAGATGGCCCCTGGACGGGGAGGGGGGAGACCCAGTACTTC
NA,TRBJ1-2,TRBD1,TRBV5-1,CASSPATGPIYGYTF,TGCGCCAGCAGCCCTGCGACAGGGCCTATCTATGGCTACACCTTC
NA,TRBJ2-6,NA,TRBV5-5,CASSPSGSRSGANVLTF,TGTGCCAGCAGTCCCTCAGGGTCCCGCTCTGGGGCCAACGTCCTGACTTTC
NA,TRBJ1-5,NA,TRBV2,CASSPGGPNQPQHF,TGTGCCAGCAGCCCCGGAGGACCCAATCAGCCCCAGCATTTT
once,TRBJ2-2,NA,TRBV27,CASSGAYTGELFF,TGTGCCAGCAGTGGAGCGTACACCGGGGAGCTGTTTTTT
NA,TRBJ2-1,TRBD1,TRBV2,CASSLTGGDEQFF,TGTGCCAGCAGTCTGACAGGGGGAGATGAGCAGTTCTTC
NA,TRBJ1-2,NA,TRBV12-3/TRBV12-4,CASNSLGNYGYTF,TGTGCCAGCAACAGCCTGGGGAACTATGGCTACACCTTC
NA,TRBJ1-4,NA,TRBV7-9,CASSLVGSEKLFF,TGTGCCAGCAGCTTAGTAGGATCGGAGAAACTGTTTTTT
once,TRBJ1-1,NA,TRBV7-6,CASVGLKNTEAFF,TGTGCCAGCGTAGGACTGAAGAACACTGAAGCTTTCTTT